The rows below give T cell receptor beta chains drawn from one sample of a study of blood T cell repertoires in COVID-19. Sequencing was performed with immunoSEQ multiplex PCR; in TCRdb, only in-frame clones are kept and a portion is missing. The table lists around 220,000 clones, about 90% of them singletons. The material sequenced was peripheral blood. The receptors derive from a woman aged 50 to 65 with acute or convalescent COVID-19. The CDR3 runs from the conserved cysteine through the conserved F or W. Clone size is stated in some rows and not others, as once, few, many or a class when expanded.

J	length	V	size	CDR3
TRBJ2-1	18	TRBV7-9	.	CASSLGPPSGRSYNEQFF
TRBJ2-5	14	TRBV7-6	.	CASSSTGTGETQYF
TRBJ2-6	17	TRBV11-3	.	CASSLVWGGPGANVLTF
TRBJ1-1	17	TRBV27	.	CASSTSNRGQLNTEAFF
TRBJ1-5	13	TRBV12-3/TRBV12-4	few	CASSLVENQPQHF
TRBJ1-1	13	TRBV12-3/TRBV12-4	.	CASTYRVHTEAFF
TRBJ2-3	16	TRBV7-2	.	CASSSGAGKSTDTQYF
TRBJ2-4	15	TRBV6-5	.	CATLAQGGSKNIQYF
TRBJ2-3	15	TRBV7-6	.	CASSLDSLPTDTQYF
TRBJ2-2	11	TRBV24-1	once	CATSESGELFF
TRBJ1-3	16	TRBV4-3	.	CASSQVGGGTGNTIYF
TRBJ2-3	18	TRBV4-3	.	CASSQLYGGAGGTDTQYF
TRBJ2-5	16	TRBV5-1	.	CASSLEELAFRETQYF
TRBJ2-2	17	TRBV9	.	CASSFRTSGGYTGELFF
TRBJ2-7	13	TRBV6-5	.	CASRSGQVYEQYF
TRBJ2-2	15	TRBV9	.	CASGAISSKFGELFF
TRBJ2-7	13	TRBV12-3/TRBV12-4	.	CASSLQGLHEQYF
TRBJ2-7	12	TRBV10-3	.	CAISPGGLEQYF
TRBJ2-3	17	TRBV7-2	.	CASSLRGIGPSTDTQYF
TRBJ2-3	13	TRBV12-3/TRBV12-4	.	CASVAGAGDTQYF
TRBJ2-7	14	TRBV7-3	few	CASSPLAGIYEQYF
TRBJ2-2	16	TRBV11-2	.	CASSQRILTGTGELFF
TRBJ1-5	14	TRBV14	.	CASTTTENSQPQHF
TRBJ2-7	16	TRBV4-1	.	CASSLARQGTRYEQYF
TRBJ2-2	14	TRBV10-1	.	CASTGNRGDGELFF
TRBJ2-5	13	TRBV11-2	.	CASSWTVGETQYF
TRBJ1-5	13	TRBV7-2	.	CASSLGRGQPQHF
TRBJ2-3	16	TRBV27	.	CASSSPLAGGTDTQYF
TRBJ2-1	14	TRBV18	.	CASSRSGSKNEQFF
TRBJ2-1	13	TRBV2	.	CASSGEVGNEQFF